What follows are 26 T cell receptor beta chains derived from one specimen sequenced in a study of blood T cells in healthy people across ages. Primers used in a second PCR of about 6 to 11 cycles were a sample-barcoded 5' primer and a J-beta primer mix. TCRdb re-analysed the 5' RACE reads in MiXCR, keeping a single row per CDR3 protein. This sample carries approximately 800,000 distinct CDR3 sequences, about 34% of them seen once, and the ten largest clones take over 10%. Input material: blood. These receptors were collected from a man younger than 30 in good health.

This clonotype was seen a few times. CDR3 region: CASSLASYTEAFF. The CDR3 DNA reads as TGTGCCAGCAGCTTAGCGAGTTATACTGAAGCTTTCTTT. The genes are TRBV7-9 and TRBJ1-1; no firm D call. The CDR3 is made up of 13 amino acids. Germline V gene lookup returns CDR1 SEHNR and CDR2 FQNEAQ (reference sequence). V shed 0 bases and J shed 5 bases, with 7 bases lying between them.

The rearrangement uses TRBV7-9 and TRBJ2-1; TRBD1 is a possible D gene (5 bases). Trimming shortened V by 1 base and J by 1 base, and 11 bases separated the two germline ends. The CDR3 is 16 amino acids. Germline CDR1 is SEHNR and CDR2 is FQNEAQ (reference sequence). In nucleotides, the CDR3 is TGTGCCAGCAGCTTAGTCCGCCAGGGTTCCTACAATGAGCAGTTCTTC. Residues: CASSLVRQGSYNEQFF. Full variable domain (outside the CDR3, taken from reference TRBV7-9 and TRBJ2-1): DTGVSQNPRHKITKRGQNVTFRCDPISEHNRLYWYRQTLGQGPEFLTYFQNEAQLEKSRLLSDRFSAERPKGSFSTLEIQRTEQGDSAMYLCASSLVRQGSYNEQFFGPGTRLTVL.

This clonotype was detected a few times. V gene TRBV2 combines with J gene TRBJ2-5; the match to TRBD1 covers 12 bases. The CDR3 spans 15 residues. Germline values: CDR1 SNHLY, CDR2 FYNNEI. V gave up 7 bases and J gave up 11 bases; unmatched junction bases: 14. DNA of the CDR3: TGTGCCAGCACCCCGGGACAGGGGGCTTACAATGAGCAGTACTTC. Its translation is CASTPGQGAYNEQYF.

The genes are TRBV18 and TRBJ2-5; D is perhaps TRBD1 or TRBD2 (6 bases each). The CDR3 consists of 13 residues. The germline V gene encodes CDR1 KGHSH and CDR2 LQKENI. The V end lost 5 bases, the J end lost 11 bases, and 18 bases lay between the germline ends. CDR3 sequence (DNA): TGTGCCAGCTCAGTTCGGGGGCGCAATGAGCAGTACTTC. It yields the protein CASSVRGRNEQYF. Full variable domain (rest looked up from reference TRBV18 and TRBJ2-5): NAGVMQNPRHLVRRRGQEARLRCSPMKGHSHVYWYRQLPEEGLKFMVYLQKENIIDESGMPKERFSAEFPKEGPSILRIQQVVRGDSAAYFCASSVRGRNEQYFGPGTRLLVL.

The rearrangement joins TRBV4-1 to TRBJ2-5, with D possibly being TRBD2 (5 bases). Trimming shortened V by 2 bases and J by 1 base, and 8 bases separated the two germline ends. CDR3 length: 14 amino acids. In germline, CDR1 is MGHRA, CDR2 YSYEKL. CDR3 protein: CASSQQEVQETQYF. The CDR3 DNA reads as TGCGCCAGCAGCCAACAGGAGGTCCAAGAGACCCAGTACTTC.

As DNA, the CDR3 is TGTGCCACCTTGGGGATTGGGGGGTTGCAAGAGACCCAGTACTTC. Translation gives CATLGIGGLQETQYF. The chain is built from TRBV6-6 and TRBJ2-5; TRBD2 might be the D (6 bases). The V gene's germline CDR1 is MNHNY and CDR2 SVGAGI (reference sequence). The CDR3 covers 15 residues. Trimming cost V 10 bases and J 2 bases, with 20 bases left between them.

The J gene is TRBJ2-7, the V gene TRBV5-1; D is possibly TRBD1 (6 bases). This CDR3 spans 16 amino acids. Trimming stripped 0 bases from V and 2 bases from J, with 15 bases between. CDR1 is SGHRS and CDR2 is YFSETQ in the germline V gene. CDR3 in DNA: TGCGCCAGCAGCTTGGGTTTCTCAGGGGCCCCCTACGAGCAGTACTTC. This gives the protein CASSLGFSGAPYEQYF.

The chain carries TRBV6-5 and TRBJ2-1; TRBD1 matches 9 bases. The tail of the sequence fits TRBJ2-7 better, so the J call may be wrong. CDR1 is MNHEY and CDR2 is SVGAGI in the germline V gene. The CDR3 consists of 14 residues. In DNA form, the CDR3 reads TGTGCCAGCAAATGGGACAGGGCCTACAATGAGCAGTACTTC. It codes for CASKWDRAYNEQYF.

Regarding this clonotype: A read error may explain this, as a much larger clone is one base away. The chain joins TRBV24-1 to TRBJ2-3, with D unresolved. Per the germline V gene, CDR1 is KGHDR and CDR2 is SFDVKD. CDR3 length: 13 amino acids. V lost 3 bases and J 0 bases, leaving 3 bases between the germline ends. The CDR3 loop reads CATSDGSTDTQYF. CDR3 nucleotides: TGTGCCACCAGTGATGGGAGCACAGATACGCAGTATTTT.

This clonotype was seen more than once but under ten times. V and J are TRBV7-2 and TRBJ1-1, with TRBD1 matching over 7 bases. Germline V gene sequence: CDR1 SGHTA, CDR2 FQGNSA. With 1 base clipped from V and 11 bases from J, the junction kept 7 bases outside the gene matches. The CDR3 is made up of 13 amino acids. The CDR3 loop reads CASSLEQGRLAFF. The CDR3 DNA sequence: TGTGCCAGCAGCTTAGAACAGGGGCGTTTGGCTTTCTTT.

As concerns this clonotype: A much larger clone sits a single nucleotide away, making a read error possible. This chain's CDR3 is CSASLAGEGTNEKLFF. DNA for the CDR3: TGCAGTGCTAGCCTAGCAGGGGAAGGTACTAATGAAAAACTGTTTTTT. The chain is built from TRBV20-1 and TRBJ1-4; D might be TRBD1 (6 bases). Germline V CDR1 and CDR2: DFQATT, SNEGSKA (reference sequence). Trimming cost V 3 bases and J 2 bases, with 16 bases left between them. This CDR3 region has 16 residues.

In regard to this clonotype: A much larger clone is a single base away; this may be a read error. The gene calls are TRBV6-5 and TRBJ2-3; D call uncertain. Germline-derived CDR1 and CDR2 are MNHEY and SVGAGI. The CDR3 extends over 13 amino acids. The CDR3 loop is CANSYSQPDTQYF. CDR3 coding DNA: TGTGCCAACAGTTACTCCCAGCCGGATACGCAGTATTTT.

In its sample, this clonotype was seen a few times. This chain joins TRBV19 and TRBJ2-3, with 9 nucleotides matching TRBD2. The CDR3 totals 13 residues. Germline CDR1 and CDR2: LNHDA and SQIVND (reference sequence). V dropped 3 bases and J dropped 6; count of bases not matched to a gene: 1. CDR3 residues: CASSMGLADTQYF. CDR3 in DNA: TGTGCCAGTAGTATGGGACTAGCCGATACGCAGTATTTT.

The rearrangement links TRBV9 to TRBJ2-3, with D perhaps TRBD1 (5 bases). V lost 0 bases, J lost 9 bases, and 8 bases lay in between. Germline V gene lookup returns CDR1 SGDLS and CDR2 YYNGEE. This CDR3 has 12 residues. The CDR3 loop is CASSVDQGTQYF. CDR3 coding DNA: TGTGCCAGCAGCGTAGACCAGGGAACGCAGTATTTT. Variable domain in full (rest from reference TRBV9 and TRBJ2-3): DSGVTQTPKHLITATGQRVTLRCSPRSGDLSVYWYQQSLDQGLQFLIQYYNGEERAKGNILERFSAQQFPDLHSELNLSSLELGDSALYFCASSVDQGTQYFGPGTRLTVL.

This clonotype showed up many times. V usage is TRBV4-2 and J usage is TRBJ2-1; 7 bases align to TRBD1. Germline lookup yields CDR1 LGHNA and CDR2 YNFKEQ. V was clipped by 0 bases and J by 4 bases; unmatched bases: 6. The CDR3 totals 16 residues. The CDR3: CASSQDIGTEYNEQFF. The CDR3 DNA reads as TGTGCCAGCAGCCAAGATATAGGGACAGAATACAATGAGCAGTTCTTC.

Only a few counts were recorded for this clonotype. The chain carries TRBV21-1 and TRBJ2-1. TRBV21-1 counts as a pseudogene. The CDR3 consists of 14 residues. The CDR3 bases are TGTGCCAGCAGCAAAGTTGTATGCTACAATGAGCAGTTCTTC. This translates into CASSKVVCYNEQFF.

This clonotype was picked up a small number of times. This chain connects TRBV3-1 to TRBJ2-3; D may be TRBD1 or TRBD2 (6 bases each). Germline CDR1 and CDR2: LGHDT and YNNKEL (reference sequence). The CDR3 is made up of 15 amino acids. Trimming removed 3 bases at V and 1 base at J, with 11 bases between. CDR3 region: CASSQGASGTDTQYF. The CDR3 DNA sequence: TGTGCCAGCAGCCAGGGGGCTAGCGGCACAGATACGCAGTATTTT.

This clonotype was seen only a few times. The chain joins TRBV4-1 to TRBJ2-1, with D possibly matching TRBD1 (6 bases). Germline CDR1 MGHRA, CDR2 YSYEKL. V lost 0 bases and J lost 7, with 13 bases in between. This CDR3 has 15 amino acids. CDR3 residues: CASSQEGRGFNEQFF. The CDR3 DNA follows: TGCGCCAGCAGCCAAGAGGGCAGGGGTTTTAATGAGCAGTTCTTC.

This rearrangement joins TRBV2 to TRBJ2-7, with a possible D match to TRBD1 (7 bases). This CDR3 spans 14 amino acids. V gave up 6 bases and J gave up 1 base, with 13 bases separating them. CDR1 is SNHLY, CDR2 FYNNEI, per germline. CDR3 DNA: TGTGCCAGCAGGGCCGCGGGACAGTCCTACGAGCAGTACTTC. Protein: CASRAAGQSYEQYF.

This clonotype appeared a few times. V is TRBV7-2 and J is TRBJ1-6; 9 nucleotides line up with TRBD1. In germline, CDR1 is SGHTA, CDR2 FQGNSA. The CDR3 runs 15 residues. V gave up 5 bases and J gave up 10 bases; unmatched junction bases: 9. This chain's CDR3 is CASSPTQTGGSPLHF. The CDR3 DNA reads as TGTGCCAGCAGCCCCACTCAGACAGGGGGGTCACCCCTCCACTTT.

V usage is TRBV9 and J usage is TRBJ2-1; the match to TRBD1 covers 7 bases. The V gene end was trimmed by 2 bases and the J gene end by 6 bases; junction bases not matched to a gene: 2. The germline V gene has CDR1 SGDLS and CDR2 YYNGEE. The CDR3 contains 13 residues. The CDR3 sequence: CASSVRQGNEQFF. CDR3 DNA: TGTGCCAGCAGCGTCCGACAGGGCAATGAGCAGTTCTTC.

This clonotype was detected only once. The gene calls are TRBV7-6 and TRBJ1-1; tentatively, D is TRBD1 (6 bases). The CDR3 runs to 15 residues. V dropped 5 bases and J dropped 11 bases, with 24 bases sitting between them. The germline CDR1 and CDR2 sequences are SGHVS and FNYEAQ. The CDR3 sequence: CASSPTQTGTGGAFF. The CDR3 coding sequence is TGTGCCAGCAGCCCTACCCAGACAGGAACAGGTGGGGCTTTCTTT.

The V gene is TRBV10-3, the J gene TRBJ2-1; D assignment may be TRBD1 or TRBD2 (5 bases each). Germline assignment: CDR1 ENHRY and CDR2 SYGVKD. CDR3 size: 12 residues. Trimming stripped 6 bases from V and 8 bases from J, with 11 bases between. CDR3 bases: TGTGCCATCAGGGGGGTTGTGGATGAGCAGTTCTTC. Protein product: CAIRGVVDEQFF.

This clonotype was detected a few times. The genes are TRBV15 and TRBJ2-7; D gene uncertain. Germline loops: CDR1 LNHNV, CDR2 YYDKDF (reference sequence). Trimming removed 5 bases at V and 5 bases at J, with 19 bases between. This CDR3 comprises 15 residues. The CDR3, as DNA: TGTGCCACCAGCGACATCACCTCAGTGGCCCACGAGCAGTACTTC. Translating gives CATSDITSVAHEQYF.

There are many counts of this clonotype. V usage is TRBV20-1 and J usage is TRBJ2-5; a weak D match, TRBD2 (5 bases). Germline V gene lookup returns CDR1 DFQATT and CDR2 SNEGSKA (reference sequence). With 3 bases removed from V and 3 bases from J, the gap between germline ends came to 11 bases. The CDR3 sequence is 13 residues long. The CDR3 region has the DNA TGCAGTGCTAGTTCTACGGGAAAAGAGACCCAGTACTTC. Protein product: CSASSTGKETQYF.

This clonotype was picked up a small number of times. The chain uses TRBV27 and TRBJ2-7; D assignment may be TRBD1 or TRBD2 (5 bases each). The CDR3 is made up of 14 amino acids. Per the germline V gene, CDR1 is MNHEY and CDR2 is SMNVEV (reference sequence). V was shortened by 3 bases and J by 2 bases, with 11 bases between the two germline ends. CDR3 bases: TGTGCCAGCAGTTTTACGGGACCGCCCTACGAGCAGTACTTC. It is translated as CASSFTGPPYEQYF.